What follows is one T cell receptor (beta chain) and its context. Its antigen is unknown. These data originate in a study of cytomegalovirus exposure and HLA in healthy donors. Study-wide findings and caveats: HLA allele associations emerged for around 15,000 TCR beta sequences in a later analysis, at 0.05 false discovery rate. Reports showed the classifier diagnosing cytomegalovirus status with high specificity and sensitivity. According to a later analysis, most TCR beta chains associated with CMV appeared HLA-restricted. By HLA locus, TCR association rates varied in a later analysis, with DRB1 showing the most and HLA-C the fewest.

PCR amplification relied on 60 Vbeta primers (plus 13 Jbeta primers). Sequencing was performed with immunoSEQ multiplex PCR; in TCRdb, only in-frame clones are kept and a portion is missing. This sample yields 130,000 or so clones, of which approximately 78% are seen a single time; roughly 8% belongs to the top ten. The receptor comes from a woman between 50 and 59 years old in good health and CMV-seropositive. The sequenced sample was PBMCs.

In DNA form, the CDR3 reads TGTGCCAGCAGGGTCTTCCGTAGCCCCTACGAGCAGTACTTC. This codes for CASRVFRSPYEQYF. The chain carries TRBV2 and TRBJ2-7; D call uncertain. Germline V lookup: CDR1 SNHLY, CDR2 FYNNEI. With 6 bases removed from V and 2 bases from J, the gap between germline ends came to 14 bases. The CDR3 extends over 14 amino acids.